One sample yielded the 25 T cell receptor beta chains listed below, sequenced in a study of blood T cell repertoires in COVID-19. The data were produced by immunoSEQ multiplex PCR, yet TCRdb's version contains in-frame clones alone and is incomplete. The table has just over 650,000 clones, 75% to 90% seen once. The sequencing sample was made of peripheral blood. The receptors shown here come from a young woman with acute or convalescent COVID-19.

This clone was observed a handful of times. The chain couples TRBV7-8 to TRBJ1-5, with D possibly matching TRBD1 (6 bases). Germline-derived CDR1 and CDR2 are SGHVS and FQNEAQ. CDR3 length: 19 amino acids. The germline V and J ends were trimmed by 2 bases and 4 bases, with 24 bases remaining between them. As DNA, the CDR3 is TGTGCCAGCAGCTTAAGCGTACCGACTGGACAGCCCGCAAATCAGCCCCAGCATTTT. It is translated as CASSLSVPTGQPANQPQHF. Based on the CDR3 plus reference TRBV7-8 and TRBJ1-5, the full variable domain is GAGVSQSPRYKVAKRGQDVALRCDPISGHVSLFWYQQALGQGPEFLTYFQNEAQLDKSGLPSDRFFAERPEGSVSTLKIQRTQQEDSAVYLCASSLSVPTGQPANQPQHFGDGTRLSIL.

The chain couples TRBV10-2 to TRBJ1-3; the D is unclear. The CDR3 spans 11 residues. Germline CDR1 and CDR2: WSHSY and SAAADI. The V end lost 7 bases, the J end lost 10 bases, and 11 bases lay between the germline ends. In nucleotides, the CDR3 is TGCGCCAGCACCCACAGCGGGACCATATATTTT. This translates into CASTHSGTIYF.

V and J are TRBV5-1 and TRBJ2-3; no clear D. With 0 bases removed from V and 6 bases from J, the gap between germline ends came to 8 bases. The CDR3 totals 13 residues. Germline V gene lookup returns CDR1 SGHRS and CDR2 YFSETQ. CDR3 sequence reads: CASSLVFPDTQYF. The CDR3 region has the DNA TGCGCCAGCAGCTTGGTATTCCCCGATACGCAGTATTTT.

Only a few counts were recorded for this clone. The gene calls are TRBV19 and TRBJ2-2; 10 bases are a match to TRBD1. The V and J ends lost 6 bases and 4 bases, in that order; junction bases with no gene match: 5. The CDR3 has 15 residues. Germline CDR1 LNHDA, CDR2 SQIVND (reference sequence). For the CDR3, the DNA is TGTGCCAGTAGGCTCCGGGACAGGGGCACCGGGGAGCTGTTTTTT. Its translation: CASRLRDRGTGELFF.

This clone was detected once. This chain uses TRBV4-2 with TRBJ2-7; 7 bases match TRBD1. The CDR3 sequence is 15 residues long. After removal of 1 base from V and 2 bases from J, the junction contained 5 bases not matched to a gene. Germline-derived CDR1 and CDR2 are LGHNA and YNFKEQ. CDR3 region: CASSQVTGSAYEQYF. The CDR3 bases are TGTGCCAGCAGCCAAGTGACAGGGAGCGCCTACGAGCAGTACTTC.

The chain combines TRBV9 with TRBJ1-2; maybe TRBD1 (5 bases). Trimming removed 0 bases from V and 9 bases from J, with 9 bases in between. The V gene's germline CDR1 is SGDLS and CDR2 YYNGEE. The CDR3 extends over 12 amino acids. CDR3 residues: CASSVEGLRYTF. In DNA, the CDR3 is TGTGCCAGCAGCGTAGAGGGACTACGCTACACCTTC.

The chain employs TRBV9 and TRBJ2-1; 8 bases fit TRBD2. Germline V gene data show CDR1 as SGDLS and CDR2 as YYNGEE. CDR3 length: 19 residues. The V gene end was trimmed by 0 bases and the J gene end by 0 bases; junction bases not matched to a gene: 11. CDR3: CASSVGALGGGTSYNEQFF. The CDR3 region has the DNA TGTGCCAGCAGCGTAGGGGCCCTAGGCGGGGGGACCTCCTACAATGAGCAGTTCTTC.

The count of this clone is one. The chain joins TRBV9 to TRBJ2-4; D perhaps matches TRBD2 (6 bases). V was clipped by 0 bases and J by 6 bases, with 13 bases between them. This CDR3 is 15 amino acids long. Germline CDR1 reads SGDLS; CDR2 reads YYNGEE. CDR3 loop: CASSVGSGSGNIQYF. CDR3 DNA sequence: TGTGCCAGCAGCGTAGGGTCCGGGAGCGGAAACATTCAGTACTTC.

The chain links TRBV2 to TRBJ1-2; D not certain. V was pared by 4 bases and J by 0 bases, with 6 bases between. This CDR3 is built from 13 residues. Germline V lookup: CDR1 SNHLY, CDR2 FYNNEI. The CDR3 bases are TGTGCCAGCAGTGCCCAGACTAACTATGGCTACACCTTC. It codes for CASSAQTNYGYTF.

The genes are TRBV27 and TRBJ2-3, with TRBD1 matching over 7 bases. CDR1 MNHEY and CDR2 SMNVEV come from the germline V gene (reference sequence). The trim removed 3 bases at V and 4 bases at J, leaving 4 bases unmatched. The CDR3 contains 14 residues. CDR3 sequence reads: CASSLGQNPDTQYF. In nucleotides, the CDR3 is TGTGCCAGCAGTTTGGGACAGAACCCAGATACGCAGTATTTT.

This chain links TRBV2 with TRBJ2-1; TRBD1 is a possible D gene (7 bases). Trimming took 6 bases from V and 4 from J, leaving 13 bases between them. The CDR3 spans 14 residues. Germline loops: CDR1 SNHLY, CDR2 FYNNEI. This chain's CDR3 is CASRKGGQYNEQFF. The DNA for the CDR3 is TGTGCCAGCAGGAAGGGGGGACAGTACAATGAGCAGTTCTTC.

The chain links TRBV27 to TRBJ1-5; a weak D match, TRBD1 (6 bases). This CDR3 has 15 amino acids. Trimming pared 6 bases from V and 6 bases from J, leaving 18 bases between. Germline V gene data show CDR1 as MNHEY and CDR2 as SMNVEV (reference sequence). CDR3 coding DNA: TGTGCCAGCAGACAGGGAAATGTGAACGCTCAGCCCCAGCATTTT. The encoded protein is CASRQGNVNAQPQHF.

The rearrangement uses TRBV29-1 and TRBJ2-7, with TRBD2 matching 7 bases. CDR1 SQVTM and CDR2 ANQGSEA come from the germline V gene. The CDR3 totals 14 residues. J was trimmed by 2 bases and V by 3 bases; bases with no gene match: 7. CDR3 protein: CSVDIGRGAYEQYF. Written as DNA, the CDR3 is TGCAGCGTTGATATAGGACGGGGGGCCTACGAGCAGTACTTC.

This chain uses TRBV5-1 with TRBJ1-1; D remains unclear. The germline V gene has CDR1 SGHRS and CDR2 YFSETQ. The CDR3 extends over 14 amino acids. V was shortened by 3 bases and J by 0 bases, with 9 bases between the two germline ends. DNA of the CDR3: TGCGCCAGCAGCTCCGACGGGATGAACACTGAAGCTTTCTTT. This gives the protein CASSSDGMNTEAFF. The full variable domain, its missing parts supplied by reference TRBV5-1 and TRBJ1-1, is KAGVTQTPRYLIKTRGQQVTLSCSPISGHRSVSWYQQTPGQGLQFLFEYFSETQRNKGNFPGRFSGRQFSNSRSEMNVSTLELGDSALYLCASSSDGMNTEAFFGQGTRLTVV.

The chain joins TRBV5-8 to TRBJ1-1; 9 positions agree with TRBD1. V lost 4 bases to trimming and J lost 3 bases; unmatched junction nucleotides: 10. The germline gives CDR1 SGHTS, CDR2 YDEGEE. The CDR3 extends over 16 amino acids. CDR3 loop: CASSPTQGALDTEAFF. The CDR3 DNA follows: TGTGCCAGCAGCCCAACACAGGGGGCGCTGGACACTGAAGCTTTCTTT. Full variable domain (missing parts from reference TRBV5-8 and TRBJ1-1): EAGVTQSPTHLIKTRGQQATLRCSPISGHTSVYWYQQALGLGLQFLLWYDEGEERNRGNFPPRFSGRQFPNYSSELNVNALELEDSALYLCASSPTQGALDTEAFFGQGTRLTVV.

This chain links TRBV5-5 with TRBJ1-2; D remains ambiguous. V was cut by 0 bases and J by 1 base, with 7 bases left in between. From germline, CDR1 is SGHKS and CDR2 YYEKEE (reference sequence). This CDR3 is 14 amino acids long. In nucleotides, the CDR3 is TGTGCCAGCAGCTTGGACAGCCTTAACTATGGCTACACCTTC. Translating it yields CASSLDSLNYGYTF.

This clone was picked up a small number of times. The chain has TRBV28 and TRBJ1-6; tentative D call: TRBD1 (5 bases). Trimming removed 10 bases at V and 9 bases at J, with 16 bases between. From germline, CDR1 is MDHEN and CDR2 SYDVKM. This CDR3 comprises 13 residues. In nucleotides, the CDR3 is TGTGCCATAGGGACTCCAAGGATTTCACCCCTCCACTTT. Translation gives CAIGTPRISPLHF.

In DNA form, the CDR3 reads TGTGCCAGCTCACCCGGGACAGGTACATTCGAGCAGTACTTC. This encodes CASSPGTGTFEQYF. V gene TRBV18 combines with J gene TRBJ2-7, with TRBD1 matching over 8 bases. Germline CDR1 is KGHSH and CDR2 is LQKENI. The J segment lost 6 bases and the V segment lost 3 bases, leaving 7 bases of the junction unmatched. The CDR3 totals 14 residues.

The V call is TRBV6-2 or TRBV6-3, the J call TRBJ1-2, with 7 bases fitting TRBD1. Germline-derived CDR1 and CDR2 are MNHEY and SVGEGT. Trimming cost V 5 bases and J 4 bases; bases outside gene matches: 7. The CDR3 length is 14 residues. Here the CDR3 DNA reads TGTGCCAGCAGTACGGGACAGCTGATCTATGGCTACACCTTC. Translated, it gives CASSTGQLIYGYTF.

This chain connects TRBV9 to TRBJ2-1; 9 bases line up with TRBD2. The CDR3 is made up of 15 amino acids. V lost 7 bases, J lost 8 bases, and 13 bases stayed unmatched. Germline CDR1 and CDR2: SGDLS and YYNGEE. The CDR3 DNA follows: TGTGCCAGCTCCTCCCAAGGGACTAGCCTGGATGAGCAGTTCTTC. This codes for CASSSQGTSLDEQFF.

The V gene is TRBV2, the J gene TRBJ1-5; no firm D call. V gave up 8 bases and J gave up 3 bases, with 17 bases separating them. In germline, CDR1 is SNHLY, CDR2 FYNNEI. The CDR3 contains 15 residues. The CDR3 here is CASRVGGDYNQPQHF. The CDR3 region has the DNA TGTGCCAGCCGGGTGGGCGGCGACTACAATCAGCCCCAGCATTTT.

The chain links TRBV5-1 to TRBJ2-7, with TRBD2 as a possible D gene (6 bases). V lost 4 bases and J 2 bases, leaving 16 bases between the germline ends. Germline V CDR1 and CDR2: SGHRS, YFSETQ. The CDR3 spans 15 residues. The CDR3 sequence is CASSPTTGGTYEQYF. Here the CDR3 DNA reads TGCGCCAGCAGCCCCACAACCGGGGGAACCTACGAGCAGTACTTC.

The J gene is TRBJ1-1, the V gene TRBV5-1; D gene ambiguous. Germline assignment: CDR1 SGHRS and CDR2 YFSETQ. This CDR3 is 16 amino acids long. Trimming removed 3 bases at V and 1 base at J, with 16 bases between. In nucleotides, the CDR3 is TGCGCCAGCAGCTGGGGAGGGTTAACGACGAACACTGAAGCTTTCTTT. It yields the protein CASSWGGLTTNTEAFF.

This chain joins TRBV20-1 and TRBJ1-1; 9 bases match TRBD1. The V gene's germline CDR1 is DFQATT and CDR2 SNEGSKA (reference sequence). The J segment lost 11 bases and the V segment lost 5 bases, leaving 6 bases of the junction unmatched. This CDR3 has 11 residues. As DNA, the CDR3 is TGCAGTGCTGTCCGGGACAGGGCTGCTTTCTTT. It specifies CSAVRDRAAFF.

The rearrangement joins TRBV6-2 or TRBV6-3 to TRBJ1-2; D perhaps matches TRBD1 (6 bases). Trimming took off 3 bases at V and 6 bases at J, with 14 bases between the two ends. Germline V gene sequence: CDR1 MNHEY, CDR2 SVGEGT. The CDR3 runs to 14 residues. This CDR3 reads CASSYGGGADGYTF. The CDR3 region has the DNA TGTGCCAGCAGTTATGGGGGGGGCGCGGATGGCTACACCTTC.